Sequencing of this T cell receptor (beta chain) was carried out in a study of metastatic and nonmetastatic thyroid tumors. About the research overall: For malignant and benign thyroid patients, tumor or nodule tissue and blood were the sources whose repertoires were compared. General observations from the study: Relative to benign nodules, malignant thyroid tumors were reportedly characterized by significantly elevated TCR beta diversity in blood and tumor.

Via MiXCR, TCRdb re-called the PCR reads. The sample yields about 18,000 clones, more than 30% seen once. Prior to thyroid surgery, none of the patients had received any treatment. This clone is medium-sized in the sample. Its target is unknown. CDR3 size: 15 residues. The V gene end was trimmed by 2 bases and the J gene end by 1 base; junction bases not matched to a gene: 0. Per germline, CDR1 MRHNA and CDR2 SNTAGT. The origin of this receptor is a male donor with papillary thyroid cancer or a benign thyroid nodule (not recorded which). Some clones in this sample may be carry-over from other donors' samples. The sequencing input was tumor tissue. The V gene is TRBV6-4, the J gene TRBJ2-3, with TRBD2 matching over 10 bases. The CDR3: CASSDGTSGTDTQYF. CDR3 DNA sequence: TGTGCCAGCAGTGACGGGACTAGCGGCACAGATACGCAGTATTTT.